This TCR beta chain appears in the sequencing data of a study of T cells after somatic rescue of genetic block (dated by TCRdb to about 2020). In terms of the full investigation: What the study looked at was long-term robustness, specifically in a T-cell system that came about through somatic rescue of a genetic block in T-cell development.

As concerns this clone: The antigen this receptor binds is unknown. It has no much larger one-base neighbor in the sample; base qualities were not kept.

Libraries were built with the immunoSEQ multiplex PCR assay. The table comes from immuneACCESS by way of TCRdb, which keeps in-frame sequences with V and J called. Part of the clones is missing from these tables; in studies checked, under half for an unresolved V gene and the rest for unknown reasons. The table for this sample lists roughly 120,000 clones; about 89% of them were counted only once. About 1.5% of the sample lies in the top ten. CDR1 and CDR2, looked up from the germline V gene, are LGHNA and YNFKEQ. From cysteine to phenylalanine, the CDR3 is 13 amino acids long. Only the CDR3 portion is preserved as DNA: 39 bases, with reading frame beginning at the first base. V is cut by 4 bases and J by 4 bases, and the space between the germline ends is 10 bases.

The chain links TRBV4-2 with TRBJ1-1; the D gene is not confidently resolved. This TCR was recovered from a woman younger than 35. Material for sequencing was peripheral blood mononuclear cells (PBMCs). The CDR3 in this case is CASSPGWGTEAFF. The nucleotide sequence is TGTGCCAGCAGCCCGGGGTGGGGCACTGAAGCTTTCTTT.